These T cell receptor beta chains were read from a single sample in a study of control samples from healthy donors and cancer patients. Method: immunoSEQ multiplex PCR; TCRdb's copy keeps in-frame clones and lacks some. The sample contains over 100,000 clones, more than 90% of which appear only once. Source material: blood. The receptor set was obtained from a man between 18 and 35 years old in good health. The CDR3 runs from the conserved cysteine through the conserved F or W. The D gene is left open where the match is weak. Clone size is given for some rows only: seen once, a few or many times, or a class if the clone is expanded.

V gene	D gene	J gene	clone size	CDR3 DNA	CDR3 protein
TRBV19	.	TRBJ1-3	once	TGTGCCAGTGGGGTCGGTGGAAACACCATATATTTT	CASGVGGNTIYF
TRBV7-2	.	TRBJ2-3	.	TGTGCCAGCAGCTTCCAACAGGGTCGAGGAGATACGCAGTATTTT	CASSFQQGRGDTQYF
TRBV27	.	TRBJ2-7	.	TGTGCCAGCGGAAAATACGAGCAGTACTTC	CASGKYEQYF
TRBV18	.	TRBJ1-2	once	TGTGCCAGCTCCCTCAATCGACAGGAGCACTATGGCTACACCTTC	CASSLNRQEHYGYTF
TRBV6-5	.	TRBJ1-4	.	TGTGCCAGCAGCCGCGGGGGGGTGGGTGGCGAAAAACTGTTTTTT	CASSRGGVGGEKLFF
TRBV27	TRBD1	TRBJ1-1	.	TGTGCCAGCAGTTGGGCAGGGGGCGCGTACACTGAAGCTTTCTTT	CASSWAGGAYTEAFF
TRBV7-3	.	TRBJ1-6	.	TGTGCCAGCAGCTTAAAGTTTAATTCACCCCTCCACTTT	CASSLKFNSPLHF
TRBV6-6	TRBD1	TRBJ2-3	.	TGTGCCAGCAGTTGGCCGGGACAGCCCACAGATACGCAGTATTTT	CASSWPGQPTDTQYF
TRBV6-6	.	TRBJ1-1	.	TGTGCCAGCAGTTATCGCCGGGACAAAAACACTGAAGCTTTCTTT	CASSYRRDKNTEAFF
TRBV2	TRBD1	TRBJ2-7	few	TGTGCCAGCAGGGACAGGGGGTACGAGCAGTACTTC	CASRDRGYEQYF
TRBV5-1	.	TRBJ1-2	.	TGCGCCAGCAGCCGAGAAGGGGGTTATGGCTACACCTTC	CASSREGGYGYTF
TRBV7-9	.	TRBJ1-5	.	TGTGCCAGCAGCTTAGGTAGGTCGGCTTCTGAGAATCAGCCCCAGCATTTT	CASSLGRSASENQPQHF
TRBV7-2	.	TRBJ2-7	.	TGTGCCAGCAGCGGACGCTCCGGCTACGAGCAGTACTTC	CASSGRSGYEQYF
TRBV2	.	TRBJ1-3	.	TGTGCCAGCAGCCTGACAGGATCTGGAAACACCATATATTTT	CASSLTGSGNTIYF
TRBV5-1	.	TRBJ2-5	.	TGCGCCAGCAGCTTGTTCACAGTACAAGAGACCCAGTACTTC	CASSLFTVQETQYF
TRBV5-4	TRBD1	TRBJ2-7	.	TGTGCCAGCAGCCGGACAGGGGCCTACGAGCAGTACTTC	CASSRTGAYEQYF
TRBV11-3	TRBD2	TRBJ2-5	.	TGTGCCAGCAGCTTAGGCGGGGGTAAAGAGACCCAGTACTTC	CASSLGGGKETQYF
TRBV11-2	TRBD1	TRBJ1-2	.	TGTGCCAGCAGCCCCCGGACAGGGGGAGGGTATGGCTACACCTTC	CASSPRTGGGYGYTF
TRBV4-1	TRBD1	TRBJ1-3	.	TGCGCCAGCAGCCAAGGGTACCGAGACAGGGTTGTTGGAAACACCATATATTTT	CASSQGYRDRVVGNTIYF
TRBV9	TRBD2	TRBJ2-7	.	TGTGCCAGCAGCGTAGGGACTAGAGGGACCCCCTACGAGCAGTACTTC	CASSVGTRGTPYEQYF
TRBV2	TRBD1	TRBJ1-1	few	TGTGCCAGCACTCGACAGGGCGTGGCTTTCTTT	CASTRQGVAFF
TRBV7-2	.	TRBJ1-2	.	TGTGCCAGCAGCTTAGCGGGAAGTTATGTCTACACCTTC	CASSLAGSYVYTF
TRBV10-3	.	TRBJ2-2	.	TGTGCCATCAGTGGTAGCGGTTGGGAGCTGTTTTTT	CAISGSGWELFF
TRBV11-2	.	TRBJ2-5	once	TGTGCCAGCAGCTTAGCGGAGGAGACCCAGTACTTC	CASSLAEETQYF
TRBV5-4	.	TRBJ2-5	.	TGTGCCAGCAGCTTGGCCAAGATAGGGAGGGAGACCCAGTACTTC	CASSLAKIGRETQYF
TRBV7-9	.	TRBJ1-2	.	TGTGCCAGCAGCTTAGCTCAAATATTTAACTATGGCTACACCTTC	CASSLAQIFNYGYTF
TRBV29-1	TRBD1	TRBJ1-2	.	TGCAGCGCCCAGGGAGGGGGCTTCGGCTACACCTTC	CSAQGGGFGYTF
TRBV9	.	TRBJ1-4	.	.	CASSDRTGGELMKNCFF
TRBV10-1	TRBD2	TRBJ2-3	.	TGCGCCAGCAGTGCGATAGCGGGGGGCGTACCAGATACGCAGTATTTT	CASSAIAGGVPDTQYF
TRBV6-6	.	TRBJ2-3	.	TGTGCCAGCAGTTACTCGAAAGGGAAAGATACGCAGTATTTT	CASSYSKGKDTQYF
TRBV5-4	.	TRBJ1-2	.	TGTGCCAGCAGCCAGGGACTGATCTATGGCTACACCTTC	CASSQGLIYGYTF
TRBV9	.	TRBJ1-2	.	TGTGCCAGCAGCGTAGCACTGGGGGGGTTTATGGCCTATGGCTACACCTTC	CASSVALGGFMAYGYTF
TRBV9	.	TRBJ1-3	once	TGTGCCAGCAGCGTAGAGGGGGGCGACTGGAACACCATATATTTT	CASSVEGGDWNTIYF
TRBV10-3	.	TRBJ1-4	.	TGTGCCGTTGGGGGCGAGGATGAAAAACTGTTTTTT	CAVGGEDEKLFF
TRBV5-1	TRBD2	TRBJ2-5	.	TGCGCCAGCGGTCGAGGCGGGGGGGCCCAAGAGACCCAGTACTTC	CASGRGGGAQETQYF
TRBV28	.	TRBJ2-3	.	TGTGCCAGCAGTTTATGGGGGGGCGACCTAGATACGCAGTATTTT	CASSLWGGDLDTQYF
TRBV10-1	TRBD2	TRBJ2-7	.	TGCGCCAGCAGTGAGTTGCTAGCGGGCATGGGAGAGCAGTACTTC	CASSELLAGMGEQYF
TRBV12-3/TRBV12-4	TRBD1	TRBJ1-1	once	TGTGCCAGCAGTTTAGAAGACAGGGGAGAAGCTTTCTTT	CASSLEDRGEAFF
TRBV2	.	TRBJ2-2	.	TGTGCCAGCATCGAGGATAACACCGGGGAGCTGTTTTTT	CASIEDNTGELFF
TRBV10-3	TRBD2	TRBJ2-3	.	TGTGCCATCAGTGGGACTAGCTCTAGCACAGATACGCAGTATTTT	CAISGTSSSTDTQYF
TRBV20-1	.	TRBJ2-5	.	TGCAGTGCTAGTTCCGGGACGGAAGAGACCCAGTACTTC	CSASSGTEETQYF
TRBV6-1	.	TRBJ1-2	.	TGTGCCAGCAGTGAGGCCTCATTTCACTATGGCTACACCTTC	CASSEASFHYGYTF
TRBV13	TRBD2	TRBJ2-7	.	TGTGCCAGCTCCAACGCGGGGGAAAGGGCCTACGAGCAGTACTTC	CASSNAGERAYEQYF
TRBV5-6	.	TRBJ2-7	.	TGTGCCAGCAGCAGGGGGTTATACGAGCAGTACTTC	CASSRGLYEQYF
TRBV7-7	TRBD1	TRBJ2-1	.	TGTGCCAGCAGCCCGGACAGGCTGGTTGGTAGTGAGCAGTTCTTC	CASSPDRLVGSEQFF
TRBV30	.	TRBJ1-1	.	TGTGCCTGGGGCAGGGGAGGAGCTTTCTTT	CAWGRGGAFF
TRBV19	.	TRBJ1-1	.	TGTGCCACTAGCCGGCAGGGGCCGAACACTGAAGCTTTCTTT	CATSRQGPNTEAFF
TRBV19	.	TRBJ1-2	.	TGTGCCAGTAGTAATAGACAGTTTTTGTCGCGCCATGGCTACACCTTC	CASSNRQFLSRHGYTF
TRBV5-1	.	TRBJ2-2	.	TGCGCCAGCAGCTTGGCTCTATACAACACCGGGGAGCTGTTTTTT	CASSLALYNTGELFF
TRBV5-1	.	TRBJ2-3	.	TGCGCCAGCAGCTTGGACCGGGGAGCGAATACGCAGTATTTT	CASSLDRGANTQYF
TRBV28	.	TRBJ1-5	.	TGTGCCAGCACAGGGGGCAATCAGCCCCAGCATTTT	CASTGGNQPQHF
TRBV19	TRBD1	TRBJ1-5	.	TGTGCCAGTAGTATAAAGCTCGGACAGGGGTATCAGCCCCAGCATTTT	CASSIKLGQGYQPQHF
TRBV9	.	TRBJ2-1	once	TGTGCCAGCAGCGTAGTGGGAAGTGGGACCGATGAGCAGTTCTTC	CASSVVGSGTDEQFF